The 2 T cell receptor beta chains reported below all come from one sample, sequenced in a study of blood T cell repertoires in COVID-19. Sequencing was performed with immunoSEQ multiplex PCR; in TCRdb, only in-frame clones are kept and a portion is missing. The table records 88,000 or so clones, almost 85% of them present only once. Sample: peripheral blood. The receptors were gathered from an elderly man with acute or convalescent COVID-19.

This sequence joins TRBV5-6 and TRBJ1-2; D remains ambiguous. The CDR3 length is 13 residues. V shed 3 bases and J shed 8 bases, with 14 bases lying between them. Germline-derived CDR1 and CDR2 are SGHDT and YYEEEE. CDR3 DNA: TGTGCCAGCAGCTACCCAGGTTCTGGAGGCTACACCTTC. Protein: CASSYPGSGGYTF.

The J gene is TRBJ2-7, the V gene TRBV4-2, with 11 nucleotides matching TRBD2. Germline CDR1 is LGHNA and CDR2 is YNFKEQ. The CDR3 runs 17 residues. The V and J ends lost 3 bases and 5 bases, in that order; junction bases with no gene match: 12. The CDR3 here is CASSQQRNSGGADEQYF. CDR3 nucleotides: TGTGCCAGCAGCCAGCAAAGGAATAGCGGGGGGGCCGACGAGCAGTACTTC.